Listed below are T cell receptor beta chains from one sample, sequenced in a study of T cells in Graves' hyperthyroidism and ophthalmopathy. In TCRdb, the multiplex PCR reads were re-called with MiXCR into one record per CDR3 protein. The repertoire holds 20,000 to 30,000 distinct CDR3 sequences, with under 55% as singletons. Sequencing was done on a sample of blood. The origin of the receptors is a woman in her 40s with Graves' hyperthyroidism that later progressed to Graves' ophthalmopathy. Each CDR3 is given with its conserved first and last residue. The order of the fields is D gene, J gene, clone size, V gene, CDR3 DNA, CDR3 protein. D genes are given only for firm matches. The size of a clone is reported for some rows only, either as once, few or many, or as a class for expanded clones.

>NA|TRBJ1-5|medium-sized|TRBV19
TGTGCCAGTAGCCAAGGTAGGGCTCAGCCCCAGCATTTT
CASSQGRAQPQHF
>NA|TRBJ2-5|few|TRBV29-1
TGCAGCGTTGTTCGGTGGGAGACCCAGTACTTC
CSVVRWETQYF
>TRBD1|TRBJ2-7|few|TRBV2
TGTGCCACCGCCGACAGGGTGGACTACGAGCAGTACTTC
CATADRVDYEQYF
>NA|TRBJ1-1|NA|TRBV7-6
TGTGCCAGCACCAGGTTAGCGAACACTGAAGCTTTCTTT
CASTRLANTEAFF
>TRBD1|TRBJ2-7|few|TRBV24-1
TGTGCCACCAGTGATCGAGACAGGGTCCCAGTCTACGAGCAGTACTTC
CATSDRDRVPVYEQYF
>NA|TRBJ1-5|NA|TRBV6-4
TGTGCCAGTAGTGACTCCGGGACTAGCGGCACAGATACGCAGCATTTT
CASSDSGTSGTDTQHF
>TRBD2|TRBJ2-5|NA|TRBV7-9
TGTACCAGCAGCGTTTTTAGCGGGAGCGATCGGTCGGAGACCCAGTACTTC
CTSSVFSGSDRSETQYF
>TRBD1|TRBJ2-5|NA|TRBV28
TGTGCCAGCATTTTAAGGACAGGGGGGACCCGAACCCAGTACTTC
CASILRTGGTRTQYF
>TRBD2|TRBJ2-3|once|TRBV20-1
TGCAGTGCTAGTAGAGCGGGAGGGCAGCTACTGCAGTATTTT
CSASRAGGQLLQYF
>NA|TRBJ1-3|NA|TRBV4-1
TGCGCCAGCAGCCAAGATCAGGGGCCTGGAAACACCATATATTTT
CASSQDQGPGNTIYF
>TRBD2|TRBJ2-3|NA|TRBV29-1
TGCAGCGTTGAGGGAATAGCGGGAGGGGCAGATACGCAGTATTTT
CSVEGIAGGADTQYF
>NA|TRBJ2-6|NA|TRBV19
TGTGCCAGTAGTATAAGGACCGTAACTGGGGCCAACGTCCTGACTTTC
CASSIRTVTGANVLTF